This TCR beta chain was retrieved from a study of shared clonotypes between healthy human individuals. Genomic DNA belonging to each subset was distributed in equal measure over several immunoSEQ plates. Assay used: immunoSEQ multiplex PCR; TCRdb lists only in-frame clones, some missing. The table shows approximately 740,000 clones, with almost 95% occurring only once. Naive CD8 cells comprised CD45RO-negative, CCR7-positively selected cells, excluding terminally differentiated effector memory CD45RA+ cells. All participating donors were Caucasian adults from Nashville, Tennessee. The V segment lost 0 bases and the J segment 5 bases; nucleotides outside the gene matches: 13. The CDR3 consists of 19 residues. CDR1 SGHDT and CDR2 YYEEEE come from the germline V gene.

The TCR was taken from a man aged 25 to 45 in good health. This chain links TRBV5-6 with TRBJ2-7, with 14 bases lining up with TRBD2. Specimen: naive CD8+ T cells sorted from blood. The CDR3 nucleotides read TGTGCCAGCAGCTTGGGCCGAACCGGGACTAGCGGGAGACGGCACGAGCAGTACTTC. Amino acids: CASSLGRTGTSGRRHEQYF.